A single sample gave rise to the 13 T cell receptor beta chains below, sequenced in a study of T-cell memory formation after mild COVID-19. TCRdb analysed the 5' RACE reads with MiXCR anew, one entry per CDR3 protein. The sample has tens of thousands of distinct CDR3 sequences, roughly 9.5% seen once. The sequenced sample was PBMCs or a T cell subset sorted from them (not recorded which). All receptors derive from a man aged 18 to 29 who had mild COVID-19 (a few samples of this study predate the infection). Cell type and time point are not known.

This chain uses TRBV6-2 or TRBV6-3 with TRBJ1-2, with D possibly being TRBD1 (6 bases). The CDR3 consists of 15 residues. With 7 bases removed from V and 4 bases from J, the gap between germline ends came to 19 bases. Germline V gene lookup returns CDR1 MNHEY and CDR2 SVGEGT. Here the CDR3 DNA reads TGTGCCAGCAATGACCCAGGGGACTCTTTCTATGGCTACACCTTC. Translation gives CASNDPGDSFYGYTF.

This clonotype was counted between two and nine times. The chain joins TRBV6-2 or TRBV6-3 to TRBJ2-5, with D tentatively TRBD1 (5 bases). This CDR3 is 14 amino acids long. With 6 bases removed from V and 5 bases from J, the gap between germline ends came to 16 bases. Germline loops: CDR1 MNHEY, CDR2 SVGEGT. CDR3 sequence: CASRQVSSRETQYF. The CDR3 coding sequence is TGTGCCAGCAGACAGGTATCAAGTCGGGAGACCCAGTACTTC.

This clonotype was picked up a small number of times. The chain carries TRBV6-1 and TRBJ1-2, with D unclear. Germline V gene sequence: CDR1 MNHNS, CDR2 SASEGT. This CDR3 comprises 12 residues. V shed 5 bases and J shed 2 bases, with 6 bases lying between them. CDR3 amino acids: CASSLPNYGYTF. As DNA, the CDR3 is TGTGCCAGCAGTTTACCCAACTATGGCTACACCTTC.

This clonotype was found a few times. The chain is built from TRBV6-2 or TRBV6-3 and TRBJ2-5; D gene ambiguous. CDR1 and CDR2 from the germline V gene are MNHEY and SVGEGT. This CDR3 is 13 amino acids long. Trimming removed 3 bases from V and 5 bases from J, with 10 bases in between. The CDR3 DNA sequence: TGTGCCAGCAGTTATGGACCGGGTGAGACCCAGTACTTC. Encoded protein: CASSYGPGETQYF.

The chain combines TRBV5-1 with TRBJ2-2; 11 bases are shared with TRBD1. The V and J ends lost 6 bases and 6 bases, in that order; junction bases with no gene match: 10. Germline CDR1 and CDR2: SGHRS and YFSETQ. The CDR3 is 16 residues long. The DNA for the CDR3 is TGCGCCAGCAAGCTCGGAGCGGGACAGGGGGCCGGGGAGCTGTTTTTT. Residues: CASKLGAGQGAGELFF.

The V call is TRBV6-5, the J call TRBJ1-2; 7 nucleotides agree with TRBD1. The germline V gene encodes CDR1 MNHEY and CDR2 SVGAGI. The CDR3 runs to 14 residues. With 6 bases clipped from V and 3 bases from J, the junction kept 7 bases outside the gene matches. The chain's CDR3 is CASSQGGRYYGYTF. The CDR3 nucleotides are TGTGCCAGCAGCCAAGGGGGCCGCTACTATGGCTACACCTTC.

The chain recombines TRBV7-2 with TRBJ1-6; D remains ambiguous. The CDR3 is made up of 13 amino acids. Germline-derived CDR1 and CDR2 are SGHTA and FQGNSA. The V end was cut by 10 bases, the J end by 0 bases, with 7 bases between. CDR3 nucleotide sequence: TGTGCCACCGGTAGCTCCTATAATTCACCCCTCCACTTT. Translation gives CATGSSYNSPLHF. The variable domain in full, with the rest retrieved from reference TRBV7-2 and TRBJ1-6, is GAGVSQSPSNKVTEKGKDVELRCDPISGHTALYWYRQSLGQGLEFLIYFQGNSAPDKSGLPSDRFSAERTGGSVSTLTIQRTQQEDSAVYLCATGSSYNSPLHFGNGTRLTVT.

This chain uses TRBV18 with TRBJ1-1, with D tentatively TRBD1 (5 bases). Between the trimmed V and J ends, which lost 5 bases and 2 bases, there was a span of 12 bases. From germline, CDR1 is KGHSH and CDR2 LQKENI. This CDR3 is 14 amino acids long. The CDR3 sequence: CASSAVGDNTEAFF. The CDR3 DNA reads as TGTGCCAGCTCAGCGGTGGGGGATAACACTGAAGCTTTCTTT.

This clonotype was detected only a few times. The chain is built from TRBV7-3 and TRBJ1-1, with D possibly being TRBD1 (6 bases). Germline loops: CDR1 SGHTA, CDR2 FQGTGA. V dropped 5 bases and J dropped 1 base, with 8 bases sitting between them. The CDR3 is 13 residues long. CDR3 amino acids: CASSTDRNTEAFF. The DNA for the CDR3 is TGTGCCAGCAGCACGGACAGGAACACTGAAGCTTTCTTT.

The chain recombines TRBV4-1 with TRBJ2-3; TRBD1 might be the D (5 bases). Between the trimmed V and J ends, which lost 6 bases and 2 bases, there was a span of 18 bases. Germline CDR1 is MGHRA and CDR2 is YSYEKL. This CDR3 has 16 amino acids. CDR3 protein: CASRLQTVSYTDTQYF. In DNA, the CDR3 is TGCGCCAGCAGACTACAGACAGTGAGCTACACAGATACGCAGTATTTT.

This clonotype was counted many times. This rearrangement joins TRBV20-1 to TRBJ2-3, with D tentatively TRBD1 (5 bases). Germline V gene lookup returns CDR1 DFQATT and CDR2 SNEGSKA (reference sequence). The germline V and J ends were trimmed by 6 bases and 0 bases, with 16 bases remaining between them. The CDR3 length is 15 residues. CDR3 in amino acids: CSASYRPTSTDTQYF. CDR3 bases: TGCAGTGCAAGTTACAGGCCTACTAGCACAGATACGCAGTATTTT.

The CDR3 here is CASSRRQVNQPQHF. CDR3 bases: TGTGCCAGTAGTCGTCGACAGGTGAATCAGCCCCAGCATTTT. The chain uses TRBV19 and TRBJ1-5; a possible D gene is TRBD1 (6 bases). The V gene's germline CDR1 is LNHDA and CDR2 SQIVND (reference sequence). The V end lost 5 bases, the J end lost 4 bases, and 12 bases lay between the germline ends. The CDR3 contains 14 residues.

The chain uses TRBV29-1 and TRBJ2-5; D is ambiguous. CDR1 is SQVTM and CDR2 is ANQGSEA in the germline V gene. The V gene lost 0 bases and the J gene lost 3 bases, with 5 bases spanning the gap. This CDR3 contains 12 residues. The CDR3 sequence: CSVEDSEETQYF. The DNA of the CDR3 is TGCAGCGTTGAAGACTCGGAAGAGACCCAGTACTTC.